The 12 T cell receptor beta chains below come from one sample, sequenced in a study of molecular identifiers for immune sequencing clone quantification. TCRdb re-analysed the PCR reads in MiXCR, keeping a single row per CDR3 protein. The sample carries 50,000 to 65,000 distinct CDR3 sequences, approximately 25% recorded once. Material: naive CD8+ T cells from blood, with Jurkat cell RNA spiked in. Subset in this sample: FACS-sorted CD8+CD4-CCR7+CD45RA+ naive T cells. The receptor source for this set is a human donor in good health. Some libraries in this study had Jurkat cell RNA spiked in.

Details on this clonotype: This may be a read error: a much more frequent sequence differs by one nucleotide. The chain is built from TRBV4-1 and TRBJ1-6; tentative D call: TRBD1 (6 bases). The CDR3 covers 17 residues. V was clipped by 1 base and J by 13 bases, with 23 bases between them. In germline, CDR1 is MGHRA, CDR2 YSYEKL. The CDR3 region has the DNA TGCGCCAGCAGCCAAGTTCGAGGGGGACGGGGGGCTTTCCCCCTCCACTTT. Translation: CASSQVRGGRGAFPLHF.

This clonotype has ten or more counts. CDR3 region: CASSPNYWSTDTQYF. The CDR3 region has the DNA TGTGCCAGCAGCCCGAACTACTGGAGCACAGATACGCAGTATTTT. The chain has TRBV7-6 and TRBJ2-3; no definite D call. This CDR3 has 15 residues. V was shortened by 5 bases and J by 0 bases, with 12 bases between the two germline ends. Germline V gene data show CDR1 as SGHVS and CDR2 as FNYEAQ.

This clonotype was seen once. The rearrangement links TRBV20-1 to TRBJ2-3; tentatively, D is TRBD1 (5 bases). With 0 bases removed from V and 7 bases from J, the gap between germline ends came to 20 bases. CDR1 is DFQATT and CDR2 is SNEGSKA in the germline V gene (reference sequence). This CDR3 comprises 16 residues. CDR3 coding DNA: TGCAGTGCTAGAGATCATGAGACAGCAAGCCCAAATACGCAGTATTTT. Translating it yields CSARDHETASPNTQYF.

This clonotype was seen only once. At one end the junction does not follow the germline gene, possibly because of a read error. DNA for the CDR3: TGTGCCGGCAGCGATAGGTGGACAGGGAATTCACCCCTCCACTTT. Translating it yields CAGSDRWTGNSPLHF. The chain carries TRBV25-1 and TRBJ1-6; 8 nucleotides match TRBD1. CDR3 size: 15 residues. CDR1 MGHDK and CDR2 SYGVNS come from the germline V gene.

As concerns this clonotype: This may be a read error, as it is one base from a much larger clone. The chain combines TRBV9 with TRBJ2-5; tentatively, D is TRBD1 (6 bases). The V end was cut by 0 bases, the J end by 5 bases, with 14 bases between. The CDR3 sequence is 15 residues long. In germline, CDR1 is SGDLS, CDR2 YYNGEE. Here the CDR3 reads CASSVDGGQHETQYF. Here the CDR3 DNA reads TGTGCCAGCAGCGTAGATGGCGGACAGCACGAGACCCAGTACTTC.

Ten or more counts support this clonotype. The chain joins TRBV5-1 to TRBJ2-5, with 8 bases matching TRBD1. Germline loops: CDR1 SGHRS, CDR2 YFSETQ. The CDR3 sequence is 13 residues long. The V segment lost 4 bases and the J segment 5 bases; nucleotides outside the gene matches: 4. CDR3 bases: TGCGCCAGCAGCGGGACAGGAGGGGAGACCCAGTACTTC. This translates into CASSGTGGETQYF.

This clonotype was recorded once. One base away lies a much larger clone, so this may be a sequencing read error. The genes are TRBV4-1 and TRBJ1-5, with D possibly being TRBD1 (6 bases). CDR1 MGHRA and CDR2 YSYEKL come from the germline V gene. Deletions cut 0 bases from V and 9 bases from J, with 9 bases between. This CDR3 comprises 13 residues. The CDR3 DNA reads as TGCGCCAGCAGCCAAGACGGGGGCCCGCCCCAGCATTTT. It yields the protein CASSQDGGPPQHF.

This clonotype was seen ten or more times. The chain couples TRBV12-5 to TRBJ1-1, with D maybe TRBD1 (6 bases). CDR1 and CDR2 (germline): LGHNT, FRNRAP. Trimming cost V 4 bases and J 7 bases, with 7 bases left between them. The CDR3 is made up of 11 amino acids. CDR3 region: CASGWTVEAFF. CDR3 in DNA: TGTGCTAGTGGTTGGACAGTTGAAGCTTTCTTT. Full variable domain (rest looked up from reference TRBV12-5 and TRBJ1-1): DARVTQTPRHKVTEMGQEVTMRCQPILGHNTVFWYRQTMMQGLELLAYFRNRAPLDDSGMPKDRFSAEMPDATLATLKIQPSEPRDSAVYFCASGWTVEAFFGQGTRLTVV.

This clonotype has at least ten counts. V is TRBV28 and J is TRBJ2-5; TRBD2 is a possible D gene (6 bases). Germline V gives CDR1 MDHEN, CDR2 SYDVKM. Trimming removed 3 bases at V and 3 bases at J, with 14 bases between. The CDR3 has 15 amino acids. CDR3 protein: CASSLVGSLKETQYF. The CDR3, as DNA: TGTGCCAGCAGTTTGGTCGGGAGTCTAAAAGAGACCCAGTACTTC.

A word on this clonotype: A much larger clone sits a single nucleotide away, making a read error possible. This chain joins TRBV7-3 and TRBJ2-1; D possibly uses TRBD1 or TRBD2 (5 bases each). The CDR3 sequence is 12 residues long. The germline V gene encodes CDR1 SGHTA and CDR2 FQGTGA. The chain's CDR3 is CASSLEGPPQLF. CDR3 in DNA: TGTGCCAGCAGCTTAGAGGGACCACCGCAGCTCTTC. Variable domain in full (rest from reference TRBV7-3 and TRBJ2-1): GAGVSQTPSNKVTEKGKYVELRCDPISGHTALYWYRQSLGQGPEFLIYFQGTGAADDSGLPNDRFFAVRPEGSVSTLKIQRTERGDSAVYLCASSLEGPPQLFGPGTRLTVL.

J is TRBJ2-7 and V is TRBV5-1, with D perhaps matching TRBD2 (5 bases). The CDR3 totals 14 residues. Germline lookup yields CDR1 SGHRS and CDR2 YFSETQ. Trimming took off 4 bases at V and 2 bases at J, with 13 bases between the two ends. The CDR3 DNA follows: TGCGCCAGCAGCCCGGAACCGGGAACCTACGAGCAGTACTTC. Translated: CASSPEPGTYEQYF.

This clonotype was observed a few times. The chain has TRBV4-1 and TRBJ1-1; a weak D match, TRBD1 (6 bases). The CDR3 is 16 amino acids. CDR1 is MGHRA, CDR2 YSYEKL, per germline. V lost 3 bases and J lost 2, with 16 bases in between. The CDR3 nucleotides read TGCGCCAGCAGCCAGACTATGGGACAAAGTAACACTGAAGCTTTCTTT. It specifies CASSQTMGQSNTEAFF.